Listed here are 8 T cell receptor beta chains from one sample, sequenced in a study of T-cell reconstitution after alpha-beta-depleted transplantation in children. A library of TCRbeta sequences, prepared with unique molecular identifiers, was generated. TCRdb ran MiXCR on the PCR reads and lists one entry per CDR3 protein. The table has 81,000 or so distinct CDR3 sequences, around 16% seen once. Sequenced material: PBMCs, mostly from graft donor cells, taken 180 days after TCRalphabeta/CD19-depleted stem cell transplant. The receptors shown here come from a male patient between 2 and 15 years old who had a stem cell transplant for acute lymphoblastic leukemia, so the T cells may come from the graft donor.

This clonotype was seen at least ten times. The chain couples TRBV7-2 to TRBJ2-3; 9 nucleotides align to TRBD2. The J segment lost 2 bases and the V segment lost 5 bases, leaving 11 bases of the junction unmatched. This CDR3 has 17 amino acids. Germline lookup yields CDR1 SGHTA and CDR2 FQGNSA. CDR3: CASSPQGVAGVTDTQYF. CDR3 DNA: TGTGCCAGCAGCCCGCAAGGAGTAGCGGGGGTCACAGATACGCAGTATTTT.

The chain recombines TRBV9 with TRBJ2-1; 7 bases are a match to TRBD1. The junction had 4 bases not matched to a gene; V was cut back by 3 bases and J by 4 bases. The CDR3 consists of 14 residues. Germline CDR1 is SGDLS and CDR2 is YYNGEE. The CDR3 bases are TGTGCCAGCAGCGGCGGACAGGAATACAATGAGCAGTTCTTC. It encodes CASSGGQEYNEQFF. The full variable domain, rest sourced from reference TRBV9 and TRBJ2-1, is DSGVTQTPKHLITATGQRVTLRCSPRSGDLSVYWYQQSLDQGLQFLIQYYNGEERAKGNILERFSAQQFPDLHSELNLSSLELGDSALYFCASSGGQEYNEQFFGPGTRLTVL.

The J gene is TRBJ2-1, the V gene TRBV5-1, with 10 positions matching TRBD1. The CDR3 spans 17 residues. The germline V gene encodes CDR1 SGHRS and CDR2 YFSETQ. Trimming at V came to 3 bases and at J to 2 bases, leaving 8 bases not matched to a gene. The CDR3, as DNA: TGCGCCAGCAGCTCCCAGGTGGGACAGGGGACCTACAATGAGCAGTTCTTC. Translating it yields CASSSQVGQGTYNEQFF.

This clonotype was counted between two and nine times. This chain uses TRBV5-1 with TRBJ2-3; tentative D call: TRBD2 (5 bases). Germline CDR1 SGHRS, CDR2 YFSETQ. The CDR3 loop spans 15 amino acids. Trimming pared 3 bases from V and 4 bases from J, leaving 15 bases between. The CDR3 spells CASSSPNGVPDTQYF. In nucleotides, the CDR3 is TGCGCCAGCAGCTCCCCGAACGGGGTACCAGATACGCAGTATTTT.

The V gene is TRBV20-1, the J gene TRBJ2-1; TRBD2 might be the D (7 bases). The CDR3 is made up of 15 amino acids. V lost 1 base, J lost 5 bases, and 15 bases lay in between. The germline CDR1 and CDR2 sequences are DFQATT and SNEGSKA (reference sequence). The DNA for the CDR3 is TGCAGTGCTAGAGCCCGTCGCGGGGGCCACAATGAGCAGTTCTTC. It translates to CSARARRGGHNEQFF.

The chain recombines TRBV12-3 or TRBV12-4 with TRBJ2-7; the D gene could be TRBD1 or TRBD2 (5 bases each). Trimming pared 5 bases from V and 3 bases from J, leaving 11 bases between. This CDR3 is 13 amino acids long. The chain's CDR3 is CASSPQEVYEQYF. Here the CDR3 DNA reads TGTGCCAGCAGTCCACAGGAGGTCTACGAGCAGTACTTC.

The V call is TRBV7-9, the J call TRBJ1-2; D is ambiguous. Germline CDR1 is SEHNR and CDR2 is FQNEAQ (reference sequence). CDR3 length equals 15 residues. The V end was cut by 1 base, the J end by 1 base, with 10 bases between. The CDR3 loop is CASSLGGLHNYGYTF. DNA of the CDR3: TGTGCCAGCAGCTTAGGAGGGCTCCATAACTATGGCTACACCTTC. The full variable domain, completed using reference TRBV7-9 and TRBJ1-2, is DTGVSQNPRHKITKRGQNVTFRCDPISEHNRLYWYRQTLGQGPEFLTYFQNEAQLEKSRLLSDRFSAERPKGSFSTLEIQRTEQGDSAMYLCASSLGGLHNYGYTFGSGTRLTVV.

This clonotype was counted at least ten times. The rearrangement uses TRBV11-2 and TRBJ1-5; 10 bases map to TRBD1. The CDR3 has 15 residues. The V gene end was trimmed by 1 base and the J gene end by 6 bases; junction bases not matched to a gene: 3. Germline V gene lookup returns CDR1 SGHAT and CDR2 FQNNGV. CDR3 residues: CASSLGTGGGQPQHF. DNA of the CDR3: TGTGCCAGCAGCTTAGGGACAGGGGGTGGTCAGCCCCAGCATTTT.